This TCR beta chain was documented in a study of blood T cell repertoires in COVID-19. Repertoires were generated with immunoSEQ multiplex PCR, while TCRdb's copy carries only in-frame clones and drops some. The sample yields about 370,000 clones, roughly nine tenths seen once. V was clipped by 5 bases and J by 2 bases, with 16 bases between them. Looked up from germline, CDR1 is MDHEN and CDR2 is SYDVKM. This CDR3 comprises 16 residues. The chain is built from TRBV28 and TRBJ2-4; D might be TRBD1 (7 bases). The TCR sequence derives from a woman aged 25 to 45 with COVID-19, enrolled during active disease. Sample: peripheral blood. The CDR3 bases are TGTGCCAGCAGTCTCCGACAGGGAGGCCCCAAAAACATTCAGTACTTC. This sequence encodes CASSLRQGGPKNIQYF.